This T cell receptor (beta chain) emerged from a study of blood T cell repertoires in COVID-19. Looking at the study overall: The samples span acute and convalescent COVID-19 from the United States, Italy and Spain.

Sequencing was performed with immunoSEQ multiplex PCR; in TCRdb, only in-frame clones are kept and a portion is missing. This table holds 200,000 to 250,000 clones, roughly 81% found once. Germline values: CDR1 LNHDA, CDR2 SQIVND (reference sequence). The V segment lost 7 bases and the J segment 6 bases; nucleotides outside the gene matches: 4. CDR3 size: 14 residues. Sequenced sample: peripheral blood. The receptor's source is a man aged 35-49 years with acute or convalescent COVID-19. The rearrangement uses TRBV19 and TRBJ1-5; 12 bases line up with TRBD1. The CDR3 coding sequence is TGTGCCAGTACCGGGACAGGGGGCGGTCAGCCCCAGCATTTT. This sequence encodes CASTGTGGGQPQHF.